The present entry profiles one T cell receptor (beta chain) with its context. Here immunoSEQ multiplex PCR was the method, and the copy in TCRdb shows in-frame clones only, minus some. The top ten hold roughly 4% of the sample, which has 150,000 or so clones, around 85% seen once. V lost 7 bases and J lost 6; bases outside the gene matches: 7. The CDR3 extends over 14 amino acids. Germline lookup yields CDR1 LNHDA and CDR2 SQIVND (reference sequence). The data belong to a study of blood T cell repertoires in COVID-19. This chain connects TRBV19 to TRBJ2-2; 8 bases map to TRBD2. The specimen was peripheral blood. The sequence came from a woman between 65 and 79 years old with acute or convalescent COVID-19. CDR3: CASKDSGRSGELFF. The CDR3 DNA reads TGTGCCAGTAAGGACAGCGGGAGATCCGGGGAGCTGTTTTTT.